This TCR beta chain appears in the sequencing data of a study of cytomegalovirus exposure and HLA in healthy donors. Germline loops: CDR1 KGHSY, CDR2 FQNENV. This CDR3 spans 15 amino acids. Trimming pared 0 bases from V and 3 bases from J, leaving 11 bases between. PCR amplification relied on 60 Vbeta primers (plus 13 Jbeta primers). The repertoire was sequenced with immunoSEQ multiplex PCR; TCRdb's copy has only in-frame clones and lacks some. The sample carries about 63,000 clones, around 73% recorded once. Among the donors, all were healthy bone marrow donors. Sequencing was done on a sample of PBMCs. The TCR originated in a middle-aged man in good health and CMV-seronegative. This chain uses TRBV16 with TRBJ1-2; D call uncertain. CDR3 nucleotide sequence: TGTGCCAGCAGCCAATCCACTAGGAACTACTATGGCTACACCTTC. Translated, it gives CASSQSTRNYYGYTF.